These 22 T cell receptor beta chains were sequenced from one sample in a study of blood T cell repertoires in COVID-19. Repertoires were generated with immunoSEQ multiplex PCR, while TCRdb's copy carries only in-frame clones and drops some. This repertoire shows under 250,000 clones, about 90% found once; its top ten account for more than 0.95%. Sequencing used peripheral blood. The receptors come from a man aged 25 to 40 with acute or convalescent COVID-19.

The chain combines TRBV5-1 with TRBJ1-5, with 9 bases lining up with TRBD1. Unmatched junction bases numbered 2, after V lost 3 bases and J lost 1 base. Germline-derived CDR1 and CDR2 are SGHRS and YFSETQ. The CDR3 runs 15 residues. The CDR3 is CASSSTGGSNQPQHF. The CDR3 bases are TGCGCCAGCAGCTCGACAGGGGGGAGCAATCAGCCCCAGCATTTT.

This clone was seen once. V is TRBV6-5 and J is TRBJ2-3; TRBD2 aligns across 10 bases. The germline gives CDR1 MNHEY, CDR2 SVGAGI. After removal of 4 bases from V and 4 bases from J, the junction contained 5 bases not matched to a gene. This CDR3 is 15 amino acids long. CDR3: CASSFQAGGPDTQYF. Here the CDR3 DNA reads TGTGCCAGCAGTTTTCAAGCGGGGGGGCCAGATACGCAGTATTTT.

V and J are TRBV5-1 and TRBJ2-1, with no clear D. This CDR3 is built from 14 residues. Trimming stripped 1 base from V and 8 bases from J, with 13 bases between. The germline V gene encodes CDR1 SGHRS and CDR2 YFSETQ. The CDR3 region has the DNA TGCGCCAGCAGCTTGTCTGTAGCTAAAGATGAGCAGTTCTTC. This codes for CASSLSVAKDEQFF.

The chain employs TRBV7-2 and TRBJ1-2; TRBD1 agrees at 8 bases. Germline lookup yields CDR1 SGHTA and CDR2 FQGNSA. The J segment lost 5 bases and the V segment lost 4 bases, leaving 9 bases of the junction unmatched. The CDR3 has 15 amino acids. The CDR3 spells CASSSDRASFYGYTF. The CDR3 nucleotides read TGTGCCAGCAGCTCGGACAGGGCCTCCTTTTATGGCTACACCTTC.

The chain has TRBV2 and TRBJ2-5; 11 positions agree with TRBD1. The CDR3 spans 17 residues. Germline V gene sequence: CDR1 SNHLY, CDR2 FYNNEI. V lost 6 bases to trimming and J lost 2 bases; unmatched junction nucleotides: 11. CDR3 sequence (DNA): TGTGCCAGCAGACTGTCCGGGACAGGGGGTTTTCAAGAGACCCAGTACTTC. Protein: CASRLSGTGGFQETQYF.

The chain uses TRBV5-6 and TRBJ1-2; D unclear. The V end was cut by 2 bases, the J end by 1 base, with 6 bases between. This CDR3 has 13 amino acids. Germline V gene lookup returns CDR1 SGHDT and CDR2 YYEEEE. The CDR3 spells CASSFGSNYGYTF. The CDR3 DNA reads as TGTGCCAGCAGCTTCGGGAGTAACTATGGCTACACCTTC.

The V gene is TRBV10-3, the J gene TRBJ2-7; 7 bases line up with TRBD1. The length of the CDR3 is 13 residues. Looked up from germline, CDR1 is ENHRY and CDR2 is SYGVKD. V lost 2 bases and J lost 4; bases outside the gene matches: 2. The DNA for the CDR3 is TGTGCCATCAGTGAGGACAGGGTATACGAGCAGTACTTC. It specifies CAISEDRVYEQYF.

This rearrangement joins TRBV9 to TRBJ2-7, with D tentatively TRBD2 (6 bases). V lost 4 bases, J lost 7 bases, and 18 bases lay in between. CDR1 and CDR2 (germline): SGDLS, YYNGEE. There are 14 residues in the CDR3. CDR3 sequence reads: CASSPGVKAREQYF. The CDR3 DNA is TGTGCCAGCAGCCCGGGGGTAAAGGCGAGAGAGCAGTACTTC. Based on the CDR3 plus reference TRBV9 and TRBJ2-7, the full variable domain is DSGVTQTPKHLITATGQRVTLRCSPRSGDLSVYWYQQSLDQGLQFLIQYYNGEERAKGNILERFSAQQFPDLHSELNLSSLELGDSALYFCASSPGVKAREQYFGPGTRLTVT.

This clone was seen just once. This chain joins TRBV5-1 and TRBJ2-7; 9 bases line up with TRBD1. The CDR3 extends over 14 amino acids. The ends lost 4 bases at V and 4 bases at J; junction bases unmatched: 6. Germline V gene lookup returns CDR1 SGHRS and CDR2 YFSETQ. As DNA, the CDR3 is TGCGCCAGCAGCGCCCGGGACAGGGCTTACGAGCAGTACTTC. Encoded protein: CASSARDRAYEQYF.

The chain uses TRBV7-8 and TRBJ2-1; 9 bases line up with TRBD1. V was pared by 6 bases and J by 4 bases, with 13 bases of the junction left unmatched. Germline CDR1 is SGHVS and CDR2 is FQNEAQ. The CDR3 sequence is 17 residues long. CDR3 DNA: TGTGCCAGCAGAGAAGGTGAAACAGGGGGCAGTTACAATGAGCAGTTCTTC. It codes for CASREGETGGSYNEQFF. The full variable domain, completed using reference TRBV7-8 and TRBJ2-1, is GAGVSQSPRYKVAKRGQDVALRCDPISGHVSLFWYQQALGQGPEFLTYFQNEAQLDKSGLPSDRFFAERPEGSVSTLKIQRTQQEDSAVYLCASREGETGGSYNEQFFGPGTRLTVL.

In nucleotides, the CDR3 is TGCGCCAGCACGGACAGGGGGGCTGAGCAGTTCTTC. It codes for CASTDRGAEQFF. This rearrangement joins TRBV10-2 to TRBJ2-1, with TRBD1 matching over 10 bases. The ends lost 7 bases at V and 9 bases at J; junction bases unmatched: 3. CDR3 size: 12 residues. Looked up from germline, CDR1 is WSHSY and CDR2 is SAAADI.

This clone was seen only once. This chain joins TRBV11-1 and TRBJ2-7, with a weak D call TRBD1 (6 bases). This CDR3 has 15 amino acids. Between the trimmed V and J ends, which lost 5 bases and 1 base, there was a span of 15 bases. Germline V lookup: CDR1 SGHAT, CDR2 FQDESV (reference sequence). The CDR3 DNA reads TGTGCCAGCAGCCTTCAGGACAGCTTTTCCTACGAGCAGTACTTC. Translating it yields CASSLQDSFSYEQYF.

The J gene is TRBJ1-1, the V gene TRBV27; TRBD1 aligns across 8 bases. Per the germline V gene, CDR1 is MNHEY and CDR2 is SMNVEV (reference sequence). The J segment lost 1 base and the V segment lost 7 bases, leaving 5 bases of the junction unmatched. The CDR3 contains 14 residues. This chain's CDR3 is CASNRQGPNTEAFF. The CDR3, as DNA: TGTGCCAGCAATCGACAGGGGCCGAACACTGAAGCTTTCTTT.

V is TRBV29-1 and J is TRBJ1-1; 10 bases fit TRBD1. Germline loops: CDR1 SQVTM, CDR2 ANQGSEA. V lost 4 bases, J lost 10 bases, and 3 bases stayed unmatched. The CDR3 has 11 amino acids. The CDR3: CSVVDRGPAFF. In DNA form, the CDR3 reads TGCAGCGTTGTTGACAGGGGGCCAGCTTTCTTT.

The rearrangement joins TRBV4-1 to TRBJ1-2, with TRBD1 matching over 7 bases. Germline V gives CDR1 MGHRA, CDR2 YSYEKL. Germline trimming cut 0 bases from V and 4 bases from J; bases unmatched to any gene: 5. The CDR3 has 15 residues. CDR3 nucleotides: TGCGCCAGCAGCCAAGACAGGGGGAACGGCTATGGCTACACCTTC. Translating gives CASSQDRGNGYGYTF.

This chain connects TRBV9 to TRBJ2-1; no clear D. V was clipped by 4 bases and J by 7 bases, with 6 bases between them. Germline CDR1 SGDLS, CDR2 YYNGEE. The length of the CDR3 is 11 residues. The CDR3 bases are TGTGCCAGCAGCCTCTTGAATGAGCAGTTCTTC. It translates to CASSLLNEQFF.

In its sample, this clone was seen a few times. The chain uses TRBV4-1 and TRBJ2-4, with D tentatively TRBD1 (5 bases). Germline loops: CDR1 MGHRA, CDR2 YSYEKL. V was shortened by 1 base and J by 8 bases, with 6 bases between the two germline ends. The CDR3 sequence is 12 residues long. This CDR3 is CASSQGGYIQYF. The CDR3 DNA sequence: TGCGCCAGCAGCCAAGGGGGCTACATTCAGTACTTC.

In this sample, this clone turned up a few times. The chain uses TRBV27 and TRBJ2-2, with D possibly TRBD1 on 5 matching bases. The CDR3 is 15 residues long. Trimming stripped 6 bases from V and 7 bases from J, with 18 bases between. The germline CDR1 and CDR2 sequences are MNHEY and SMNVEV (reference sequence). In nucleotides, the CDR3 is TGTGCCAGCAGAAGATCTAGGGGCTCGGGCGGGGAGCTGTTTTTT. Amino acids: CASRRSRGSGGELFF.

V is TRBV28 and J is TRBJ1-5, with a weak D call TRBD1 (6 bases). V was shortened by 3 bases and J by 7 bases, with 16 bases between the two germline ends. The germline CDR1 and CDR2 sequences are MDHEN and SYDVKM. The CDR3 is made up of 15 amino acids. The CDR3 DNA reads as TGTGCCAGCAGTTTTAGTTCAGGGGCACGACAGCCCCAGCATTTT. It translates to CASSFSSGARQPQHF.

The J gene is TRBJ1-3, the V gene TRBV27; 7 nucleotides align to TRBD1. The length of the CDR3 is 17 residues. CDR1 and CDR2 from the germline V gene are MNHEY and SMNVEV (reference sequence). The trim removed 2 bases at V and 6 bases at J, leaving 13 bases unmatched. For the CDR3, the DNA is TGTGCCAGCAGTTTAAACGGAATAGGGGGCGCGGCAAACACCATATATTTT. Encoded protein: CASSLNGIGGAANTIYF.

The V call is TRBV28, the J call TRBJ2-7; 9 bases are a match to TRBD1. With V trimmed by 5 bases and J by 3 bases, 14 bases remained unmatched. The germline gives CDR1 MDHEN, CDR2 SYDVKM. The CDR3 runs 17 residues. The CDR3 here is CASSTRTGDRNRYEQYF. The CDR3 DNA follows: TGTGCCAGCAGTACCCGGACAGGGGACAGGAACCGCTACGAGCAGTACTTC.

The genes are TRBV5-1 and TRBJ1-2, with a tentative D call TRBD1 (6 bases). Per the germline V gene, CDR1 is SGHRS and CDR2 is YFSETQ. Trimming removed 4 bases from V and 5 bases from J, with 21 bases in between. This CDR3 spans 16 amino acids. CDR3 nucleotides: TGCGCCAGCAGCCCCGGGGGGCCAGTTGATGTGTATGGCTACACCTTC. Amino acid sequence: CASSPGGPVDVYGYTF. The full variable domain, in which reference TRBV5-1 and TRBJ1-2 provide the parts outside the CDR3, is KAGVTQTPRYLIKTRGQQVTLSCSPISGHRSVSWYQQTPGQGLQFLFEYFSETQRNKGNFPGRFSGRQFSNSRSEMNVSTLELGDSALYLCASSPGGPVDVYGYTFGSGTRLTVV.